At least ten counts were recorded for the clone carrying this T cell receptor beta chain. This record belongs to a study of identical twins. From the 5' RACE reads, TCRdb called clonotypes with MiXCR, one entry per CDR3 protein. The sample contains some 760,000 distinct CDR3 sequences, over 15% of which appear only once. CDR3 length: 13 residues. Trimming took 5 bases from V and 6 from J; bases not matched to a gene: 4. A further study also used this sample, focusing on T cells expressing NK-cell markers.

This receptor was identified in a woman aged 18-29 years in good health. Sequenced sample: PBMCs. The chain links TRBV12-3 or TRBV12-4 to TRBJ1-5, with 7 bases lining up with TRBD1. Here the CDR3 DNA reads TGTGCCAGCAGTCGACAGGGAGGTCAGCCCCAGCATTTT. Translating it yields CASSRQGGQPQHF.